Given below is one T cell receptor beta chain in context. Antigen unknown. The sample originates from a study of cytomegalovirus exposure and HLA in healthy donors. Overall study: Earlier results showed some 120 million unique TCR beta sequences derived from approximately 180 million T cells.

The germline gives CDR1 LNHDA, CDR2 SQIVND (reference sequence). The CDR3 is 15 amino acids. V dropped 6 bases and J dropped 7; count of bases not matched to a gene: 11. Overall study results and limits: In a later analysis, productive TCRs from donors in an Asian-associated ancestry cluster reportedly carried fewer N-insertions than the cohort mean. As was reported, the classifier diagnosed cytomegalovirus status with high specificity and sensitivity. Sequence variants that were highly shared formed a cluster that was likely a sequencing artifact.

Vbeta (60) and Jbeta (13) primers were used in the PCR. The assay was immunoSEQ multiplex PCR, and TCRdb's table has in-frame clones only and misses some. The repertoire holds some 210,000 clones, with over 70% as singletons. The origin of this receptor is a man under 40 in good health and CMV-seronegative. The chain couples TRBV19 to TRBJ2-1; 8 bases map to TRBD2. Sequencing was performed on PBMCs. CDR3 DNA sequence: TGTGCCAGTAGCGTCGGGGCCGCGGGGGGTAATGAGCAGTTCTTC. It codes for CASSVGAAGGNEQFF.